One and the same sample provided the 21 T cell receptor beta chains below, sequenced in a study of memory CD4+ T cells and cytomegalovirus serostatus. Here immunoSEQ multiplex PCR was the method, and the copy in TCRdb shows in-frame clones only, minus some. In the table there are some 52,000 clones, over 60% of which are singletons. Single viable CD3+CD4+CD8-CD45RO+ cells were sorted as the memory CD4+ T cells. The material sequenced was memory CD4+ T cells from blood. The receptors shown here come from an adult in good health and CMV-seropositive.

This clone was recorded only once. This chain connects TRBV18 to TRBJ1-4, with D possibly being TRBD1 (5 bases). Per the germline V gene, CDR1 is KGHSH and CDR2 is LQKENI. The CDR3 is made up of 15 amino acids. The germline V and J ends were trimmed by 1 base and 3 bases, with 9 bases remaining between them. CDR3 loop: CASSPQGRANEKLFF. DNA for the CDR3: TGTGCCAGCTCACCACAGGGGCGAGCTAATGAAAAACTGTTTTTT.

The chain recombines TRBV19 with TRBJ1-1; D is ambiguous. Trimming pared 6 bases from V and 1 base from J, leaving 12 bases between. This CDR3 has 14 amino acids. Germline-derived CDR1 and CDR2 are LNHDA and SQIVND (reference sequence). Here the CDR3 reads CASRDRATNTEAFF. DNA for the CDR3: TGTGCCAGTAGGGACCGAGCTACGAACACTGAAGCTTTCTTT.

This CDR3 reads CASSLRDRGRGELFF. As DNA, the CDR3 is TGTGCCAGCAGTCTACGGGACAGGGGGCGCGGGGAGCTGTTTTTT. J is TRBJ2-2 and V is TRBV28; 12 nucleotides match TRBD1. Germline CDR1 is MDHEN and CDR2 is SYDVKM. V dropped 5 bases and J dropped 7; count of bases not matched to a gene: 5. The CDR3 has 15 amino acids.

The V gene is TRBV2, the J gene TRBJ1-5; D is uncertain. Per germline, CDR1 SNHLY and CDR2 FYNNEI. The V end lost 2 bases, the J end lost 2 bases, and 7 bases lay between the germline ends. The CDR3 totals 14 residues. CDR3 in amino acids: CASSEQFRNQPQHF. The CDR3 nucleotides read TGTGCCAGCAGTGAACAGTTCCGCAATCAGCCCCAGCATTTT.

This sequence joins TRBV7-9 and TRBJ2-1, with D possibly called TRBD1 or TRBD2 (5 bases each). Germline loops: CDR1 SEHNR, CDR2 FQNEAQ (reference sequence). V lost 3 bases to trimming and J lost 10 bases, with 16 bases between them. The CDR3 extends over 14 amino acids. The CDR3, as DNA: TGTGCCAGCAGCTTGGAAGCACTAGGGGCCGAGCAGTTCTTC. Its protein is CASSLEALGAEQFF.

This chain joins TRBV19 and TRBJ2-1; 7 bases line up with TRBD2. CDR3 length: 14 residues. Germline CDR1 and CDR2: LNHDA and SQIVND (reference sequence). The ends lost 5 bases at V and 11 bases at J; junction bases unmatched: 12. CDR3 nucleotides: TGTGCCAGTAGTCCTGGGGCTAGCGGTGATAAGCAGTTCTTC. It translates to CASSPGASGDKQFF.

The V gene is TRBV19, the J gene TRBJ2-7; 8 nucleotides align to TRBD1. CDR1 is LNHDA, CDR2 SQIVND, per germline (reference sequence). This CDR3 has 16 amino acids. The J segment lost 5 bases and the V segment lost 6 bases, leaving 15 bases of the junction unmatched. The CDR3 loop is CASSRRTGAGGHEQYF. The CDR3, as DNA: TGTGCCAGTAGCCGAAGAACGGGCGCAGGGGGCCACGAGCAGTACTTC.

The CDR3 loop reads CASSLWGTYSYEQYF. CDR3 sequence (DNA): TGTGCCAGCAGCTTGTGGGGGACTTACTCCTACGAGCAGTACTTC. The V call is TRBV5-6, the J call TRBJ2-7, with D perhaps matching TRBD2 (6 bases). V lost 1 base and J lost 0, with 11 bases in between. Germline V lookup: CDR1 SGHDT, CDR2 YYEEEE. The CDR3 runs 15 residues. The entire variable domain, with the rest obtained from reference TRBV5-6 and TRBJ2-7, is as follows: DAGVTQSPTHLIKTRGQQVTLRCSPKSGHDTVSWYQQALGQGPQFIFQYYEEEERQRGNFPDRFSGHQFPNYSSELNVNALLLGDSALYLCASSLWGTYSYEQYFGPGTRLTVT.

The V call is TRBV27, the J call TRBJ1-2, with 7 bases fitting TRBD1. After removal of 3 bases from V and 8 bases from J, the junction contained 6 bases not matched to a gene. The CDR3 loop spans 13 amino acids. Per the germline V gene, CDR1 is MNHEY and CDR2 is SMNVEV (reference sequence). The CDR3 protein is CASSFQGGDGYTF. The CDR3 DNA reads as TGTGCCAGCAGTTTTCAGGGGGGTGACGGCTACACCTTC.

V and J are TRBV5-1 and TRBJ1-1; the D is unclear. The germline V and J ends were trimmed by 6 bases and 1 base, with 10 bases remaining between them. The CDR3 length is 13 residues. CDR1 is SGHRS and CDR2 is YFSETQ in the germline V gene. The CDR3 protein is CASKEGANTEAFF. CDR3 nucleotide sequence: TGCGCCAGCAAAGAGGGCGCGAACACTGAAGCTTTCTTT.

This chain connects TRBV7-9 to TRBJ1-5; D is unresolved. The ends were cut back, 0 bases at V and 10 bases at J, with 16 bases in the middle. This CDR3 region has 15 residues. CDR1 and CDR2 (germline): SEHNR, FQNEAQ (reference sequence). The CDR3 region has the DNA TGTGCCAGCAGCTTAGCTGGGTCCCTCGGCAATCCCCAGCATTTT. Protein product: CASSLAGSLGNPQHF.

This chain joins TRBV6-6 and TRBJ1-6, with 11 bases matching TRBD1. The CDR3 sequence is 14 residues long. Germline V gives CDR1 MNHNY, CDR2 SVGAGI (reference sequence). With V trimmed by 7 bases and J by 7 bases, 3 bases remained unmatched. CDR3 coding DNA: TGTGCCAGCACCCGGGACAGGGGGAATTCACCCCTCCACTTT. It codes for CASTRDRGNSPLHF.

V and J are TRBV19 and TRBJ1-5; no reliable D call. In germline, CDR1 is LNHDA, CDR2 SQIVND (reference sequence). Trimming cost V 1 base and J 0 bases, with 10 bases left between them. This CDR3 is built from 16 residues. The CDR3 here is CASSIVPPPSNQPQHF. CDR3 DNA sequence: TGTGCCAGTAGTATAGTACCACCTCCTAGCAATCAGCCCCAGCATTTT.

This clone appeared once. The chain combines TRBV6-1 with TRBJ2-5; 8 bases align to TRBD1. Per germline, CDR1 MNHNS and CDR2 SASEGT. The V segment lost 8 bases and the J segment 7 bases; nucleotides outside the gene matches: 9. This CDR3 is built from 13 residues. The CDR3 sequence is CASVPGQVSTQYF. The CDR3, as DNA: TGTGCCAGCGTTCCGGGACAGGTCTCGACCCAGTACTTC.

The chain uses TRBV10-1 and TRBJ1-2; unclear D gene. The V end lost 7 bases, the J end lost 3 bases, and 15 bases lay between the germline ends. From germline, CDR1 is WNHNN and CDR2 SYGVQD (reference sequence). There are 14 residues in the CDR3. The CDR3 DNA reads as TGCGCCAGCAACGATTTCGACGGGGACTATGGCTACACCTTC. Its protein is CASNDFDGDYGYTF.

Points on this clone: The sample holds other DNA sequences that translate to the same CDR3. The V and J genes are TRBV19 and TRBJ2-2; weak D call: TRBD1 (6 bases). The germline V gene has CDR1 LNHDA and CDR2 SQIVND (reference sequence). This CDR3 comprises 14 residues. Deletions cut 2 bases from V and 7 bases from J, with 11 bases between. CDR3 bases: TGTGCCAGTAGTATATCCAGGGGACGCGGGGAGCTGTTTTTT. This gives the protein CASSISRGRGELFF.

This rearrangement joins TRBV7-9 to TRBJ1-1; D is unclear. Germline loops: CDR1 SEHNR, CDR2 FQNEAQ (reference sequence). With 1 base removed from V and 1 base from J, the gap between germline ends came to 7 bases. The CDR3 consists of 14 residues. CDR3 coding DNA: TGTGCCAGCAGCTTAGTCACCCCGAACACTGAAGCTTTCTTT. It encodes CASSLVTPNTEAFF.

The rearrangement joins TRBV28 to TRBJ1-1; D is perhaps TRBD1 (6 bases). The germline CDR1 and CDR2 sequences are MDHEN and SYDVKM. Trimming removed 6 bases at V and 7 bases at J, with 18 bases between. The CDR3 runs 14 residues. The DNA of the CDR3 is TGTGCCAGCAGCCATCTACAGGGTTTCATTGAAGCTTTCTTT. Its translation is CASSHLQGFIEAFF.

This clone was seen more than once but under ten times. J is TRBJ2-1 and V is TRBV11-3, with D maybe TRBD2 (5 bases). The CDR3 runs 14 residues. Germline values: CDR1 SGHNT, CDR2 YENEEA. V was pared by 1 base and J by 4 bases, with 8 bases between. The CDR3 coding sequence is TGTGCCAGCAGCTTAGGGGAGCGTTACAATGAGCAGTTCTTC. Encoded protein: CASSLGERYNEQFF.

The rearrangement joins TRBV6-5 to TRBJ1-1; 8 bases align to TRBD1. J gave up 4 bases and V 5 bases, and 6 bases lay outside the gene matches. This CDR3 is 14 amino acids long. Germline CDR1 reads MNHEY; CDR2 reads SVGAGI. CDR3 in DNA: TGTGCCAGCAGTGACACAGGGGGGGCCACTGAAGCTTTCTTT. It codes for CASSDTGGATEAFF.

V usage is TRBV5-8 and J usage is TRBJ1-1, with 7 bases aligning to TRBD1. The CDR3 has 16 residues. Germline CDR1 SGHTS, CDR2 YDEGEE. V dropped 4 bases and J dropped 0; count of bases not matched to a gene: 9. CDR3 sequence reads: CASSPGQTVMNTEAFF. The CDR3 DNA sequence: TGTGCCAGCAGCCCGGGACAGACAGTCATGAACACTGAAGCTTTCTTT. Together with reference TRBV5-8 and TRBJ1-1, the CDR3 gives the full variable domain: EAGVTQSPTHLIKTRGQQATLRCSPISGHTSVYWYQQALGLGLQFLLWYDEGEERNRGNFPPRFSGRQFPNYSSELNVNALELEDSALYLCASSPGQTVMNTEAFFGQGTRLTVV.